The source of this TCR beta chain is a study of blood T cell repertoires in COVID-19. Study in general: PBMCs, B-cell-depleted T cells, or T cells provided the cDNA or gDNA that made up the material.

This clone was found a few times. As processed by the authors: Estimated nucleated cell counts came from reference gene primer amplification. Sequencing was performed with immunoSEQ multiplex PCR; in TCRdb, only in-frame clones are kept and a portion is missing. V, J and clone size were drawn from that table, and D and trimming were deduced from the DNA. The repertoire holds about 150,000 clones, with just over 85% as singletons. V was pared by 5 bases and J by 7 bases, with 1 base of the junction left unmatched. This CDR3 has 13 amino acids. Germline V gives CDR1 LNHDA, CDR2 SQIVND (reference sequence).

Sequencing was done on a sample of peripheral blood. The chain combines TRBV19 with TRBJ2-1; 11 bases align to TRBD1. This TCR derives from a man aged 50-59 years with active or convalescent COVID-19. The DNA for the CDR3 is TGTGCCAGTAGTTGGGACAGGGGGAATGAGCAGTTCTTC. It translates to CASSWDRGNEQFF.